This entry lists 13 T cell receptor beta chains sequenced from one sample in a study of T cells expressing NK-cell markers. TCRdb re-called the 5' RACE reads and shows each CDR3 protein once, DNA omitted. This table lists 300,000 to 450,000 distinct CDR3 sequences. The sample consisted of blood T cells: a sorted CD56 or NKG2C T cell subset, CD4+ or CD8+ T cells, or bulk PBMC T cells (not recorded which). The receptors were gathered from a man aged 18 to 70 in good health.

The V and J genes are TRBV5-5 and TRBJ2-4; the TRBD2 assignment by TCRdb is unverifiable without DNA. The CDR3 has 16 residues. From germline, CDR1 is SGHKS and CDR2 YYEKEE (reference sequence). The CDR3 loop reads CASSPLAPLAKNIQYF.

The rearrangement joins TRBV7-8 to TRBJ2-7; TCRdb's D gene call, TRBD1, goes unchecked for lack of DNA. Germline loops: CDR1 SGHVS, CDR2 FQNEAQ. The CDR3 spans 12 residues. The CDR3 sequence: CASSYRSYEQYF.

This chain links TRBV11-2 with TRBJ2-2; TCRdb's assignment of TRBD2 cannot be checked, as there is no DNA. CDR1 SGHAT and CDR2 FQNNGV come from the germline V gene. The CDR3 sequence is 15 residues long. This CDR3 is CASSRAGGLTGELFF.

The rearrangement joins TRBV7-6 to TRBJ2-7; TCRdb proposes TRBD2, but this gene call is untestable without DNA. CDR1 is SGHVS and CDR2 is FNYEAQ in the germline V gene. The CDR3 contains 15 residues. CDR3 in amino acids: CASSRGPDVRYEQYF.

J is TRBJ1-4 and V is TRBV29-1. Germline CDR1 is SQVTM and CDR2 is ANQGSEA. This CDR3 contains 14 residues. CDR3 protein: CSALDREYNEKLFF.

CDR3 residues: CASGSRDQQETQYF. The V gene is TRBV12-5, the J gene TRBJ2-5; the D call of TRBD2 rests on TCRdb alone, since no DNA is present to check it. The CDR3 sequence is 14 residues long. From germline, CDR1 is LGHNT and CDR2 FRNRAP.

The chain links TRBV7-2 to TRBJ1-6. Germline V gives CDR1 SGHTA, CDR2 FQGNSA. The CDR3 loop spans 15 amino acids. The CDR3 spells CASSEKRTFNSPLHF.

This chain links TRBV20-1 with TRBJ2-7; TCRdb's D call, TRBD1, is unchecked because there is no DNA. Germline CDR1 DFQATT, CDR2 SNEGSKA (reference sequence). This CDR3 has 13 amino acids. This CDR3 is CSAQGAPSYEQYF.

V gene TRBV2 combines with J gene TRBJ1-1. The germline V gene encodes CDR1 SNHLY and CDR2 FYNNEI. This CDR3 has 15 amino acids. CDR3 amino acids: CASTGEAIMNTEAFF.

CDR3 in amino acids: CASRGQLTDTQYF. V gene TRBV6-5 combines with J gene TRBJ2-3; TCRdb designates TRBD1, a call that cannot be tested without DNA. This CDR3 contains 13 residues. CDR1 and CDR2 from the germline V gene are MNHEY and SVGAGI.

V gene TRBV6-5 combines with J gene TRBJ2-2; as DNA is missing, the TRBD1 call by TCRdb cannot be tested. CDR3 length equals 15 residues. Germline-derived CDR1 and CDR2 are MNHEY and SVGAGI. The CDR3 is CASSLGGTGSGELFF.

CDR3 sequence reads: CASSFGFEETQYF. The chain links TRBV5-6 to TRBJ2-5. This CDR3 region has 13 residues. Germline CDR1 and CDR2: SGHDT and YYEEEE.

The chain carries TRBV7-2 and TRBJ2-1; the D gene TCRdb calls, TRBD1, cannot be checked with no DNA. This CDR3 has 15 residues. The germline V gene encodes CDR1 SGHTA and CDR2 FQGNSA. CDR3 sequence: CASSLASLRGDEQFF. The entire variable domain, with the rest obtained from reference TRBV7-2 and TRBJ2-1, is as follows: GAGVSQSPSNKVTEKGKDVELRCDPISGHTALYWYRQSLGQGLEFLIYFQGNSAPDKSGLPSDRFSAERTGGSVSTLTIQRTQQEDSAVYLCASSLASLRGDEQFFGPGTRLTVL.